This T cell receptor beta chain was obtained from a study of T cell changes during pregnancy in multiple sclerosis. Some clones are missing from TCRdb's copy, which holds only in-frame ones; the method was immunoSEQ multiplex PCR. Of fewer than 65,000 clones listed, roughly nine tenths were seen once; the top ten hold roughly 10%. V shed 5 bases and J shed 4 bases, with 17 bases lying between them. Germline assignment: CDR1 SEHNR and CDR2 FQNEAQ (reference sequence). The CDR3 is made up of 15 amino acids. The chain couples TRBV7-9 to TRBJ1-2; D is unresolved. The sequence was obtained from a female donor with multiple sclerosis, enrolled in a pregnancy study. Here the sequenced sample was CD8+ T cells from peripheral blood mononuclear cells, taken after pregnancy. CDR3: CASSTQTEALYGYTF. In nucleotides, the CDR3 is TGTGCCAGCAGCACTCAGACGGAGGCTCTCTATGGCTACACCTTC.